This is a list of T cell receptor beta chains from one sample in a study of cytomegalovirus exposure and HLA in healthy donors. Clones were sequenced by immunoSEQ multiplex PCR, and TCRdb holds only the in-frame ones, with some missing. Among around 140,000 clones, just under 75% were seen once, and the ten largest hold approximately 1.6%. Sequenced sample: PBMCs. These receptors all come from a woman aged 18-30 years in good health and CMV-seronegative. Each CDR3 is given with its conserved first and last residue. The order of the fields is clone size, D gene, V gene, J gene, CDR3 DNA, CDR3 protein. The D gene is left open where the match is weak. A clone size is listed for some rows: how often the clone was seen (once, few, many), or a class if it is expanded.

NA,NA,TRBV21-1,TRBJ2-1,TGTGCCAGCGGGCATAGCGGGGAACGAGCGGGTTCCTACAATGAGCAGTTCTTC,CASGHSGERAGSYNEQFF
NA,NA,TRBV14,TRBJ2-1,TGTGCCAGCAGCCTCTACAGGTCGGGCAATGAGCAGTTCTTC,CASSLYRSGNEQFF
NA,NA,TRBV30,TRBJ1-1,TGTGCCTGGAGTGTTACCAGGGGCACTGAAGCTTTCTTT,CAWSVTRGTEAFF
NA,TRBD2,TRBV6-6,TRBJ2-3,TGTGCCAGCAAGGCTTGGCTAGCGGGAGGAAAAGATACGCAGTATTTT,CASKAWLAGGKDTQYF
NA,NA,TRBV7-2,TRBJ2-3,TGTGCCAGCAGCTTGTACACAGATACGCAGTATTTT,CASSLYTDTQYF
once,NA,TRBV18,TRBJ2-7,TGTGCCAGCTCACCGCAGGCAGGGGCCTACGAGCAGTACTTC,CASSPQAGAYEQYF
NA,TRBD1,TRBV28,TRBJ2-1,TGTGCCAGCAGTTTGGGACAGGGAAGGTTGAATGAGCAGTTCTTC,CASSLGQGRLNEQFF
NA,NA,TRBV2,TRBJ2-1,TGTGCCACCCGTACACGACTTACCTACAATGAGCAGTTCTTC,CATRTRLTYNEQFF
few,TRBD1,TRBV6-1,TRBJ1-6,TGTGCCAGCAGTGGGGACAGGCTGTTCTCCTATAATTCACCCCTCCACTTT,CASSGDRLFSYNSPLHF
few,NA,TRBV7-3,TRBJ1-1,TGTGCCAGCAGCTTAACCCCTCCCGTGTTGACTGAAGCTTTCTTT,CASSLTPPVLTEAFF
NA,TRBD1,TRBV9,TRBJ2-3,TGTGCCAGCAGCGTCCTCCAGGGGGTTAGCACAGATACGCAGTATTTT,CASSVLQGVSTDTQYF
NA,NA,TRBV2,TRBJ2-7,TGTGCCAGCAGTGAAGTGCCAGGCAGCGAGCAGTACTTC,CASSEVPGSEQYF
NA,NA,TRBV7-2,TRBJ2-2,TGTGCCAGCAGCCGTGGGGGGGCCAACACCGGGGAGCTGTTTTTT,CASSRGGANTGELFF
NA,NA,TRBV7-9,TRBJ2-3,TGTGCCAGCAGCTTTATGTGGGGGCCGGGCACAGATACGCAGTATTTT,CASSFMWGPGTDTQYF
NA,TRBD1,TRBV18,TRBJ1-1,TGTGCCAGCTCACCAGACACAGGGGCACGGAACACTGAAGCTTTCTTT,CASSPDTGARNTEAFF
NA,TRBD2,TRBV5-1,TRBJ2-7,TGCGCCAGCAGCTCCGGGACTAGCCGAGAGCAGTACTTC,CASSSGTSREQYF
NA,TRBD1,TRBV4-3,TRBJ1-2,TGCGCCAGCAGCCAAGATTTGGGACAGCCTAGGGGAAAAAGCTATGGCTACACCTTC,CASSQDLGQPRGKSYGYTF
NA,TRBD1,TRBV5-1,TRBJ1-6,TGCGCCAGCAGCTTGGCCCGGGACAGGGTTGATAATTCACCCCTCCACTTT,CASSLARDRVDNSPLHF
NA,TRBD1,TRBV4-3,TRBJ2-5,TGCGCCAGCAGCCAGGTCTACTCCGGACAGGGTATCTCCGGGGAGACCCAGTACTTC,CASSQVYSGQGISGETQYF
NA,TRBD1,TRBV2,TRBJ2-7,TGTGCCAGCAGTGCAGCCGGGACAGCGAGCTCCTACGAGCAGTACTTC,CASSAAGTASSYEQYF
NA,TRBD2,TRBV7-9,TRBJ2-1,TGTGCCAGCAGCTTACTAGCGGGGGCCATGGGCTCCTACAATGAGCAGTTCTTC,CASSLLAGAMGSYNEQFF
NA,TRBD2,TRBV29-1,TRBJ2-1,TGCAGCGCTACTAGCGGGAGGGGCGATGAGCAGTTCTTC,CSATSGRGDEQFF
NA,NA,TRBV7-8,TRBJ1-1,TGTGCCAGCAGCTTAGTGGCAGGGAACACTGAAGCTTTCTTT,CASSLVAGNTEAFF
once,TRBD1,TRBV10-3,TRBJ2-7,TGTGCCATCAGCCCGGGACAGGTGACCTACGAGCAGTACTTC,CAISPGQVTYEQYF
NA,NA,TRBV27,TRBJ2-5,TGTGCCACCTCTAACGGGGGGCGGCGAGTTTGGGAGCAGTACTTC,CATSNGGRRVWEQYF
NA,TRBD1,TRBV7-9,TRBJ2-3,TGTGCCAGCAGCTTGCTACCGGGACAGGGATCAGATACGCAGTATTTT,CASSLLPGQGSDTQYF
NA,TRBD2,TRBV9,TRBJ2-3,TGTGCCAGCAGCGTAGGCGGGGGGGATTCGAAAACGCAGTATTTT,CASSVGGGDSKTQYF
NA,NA,TRBV14,TRBJ2-5,TGTGCCAGCAGCTTAAGGGGAACCCTCCAAGAGACCCAGTACTTC,CASSLRGTLQETQYF
NA,NA,TRBV30,TRBJ1-4,TGTGCCTGGAGTTTAGGACAGCCTTCAGGTGAAAAACTGTTTTTT,CAWSLGQPSGEKLFF
NA,NA,TRBV6-1,TRBJ1-5,TGTGCCAGCAGTTCCCACAGTAATAGCAATCAGCCCCAGCATTTT,CASSSHSNSNQPQHF
NA,NA,TRBV19,TRBJ1-2,TGTGCCAGTAGTATAGATCTCGGACAGCGGAACTATGGCTACACCTTC,CASSIDLGQRNYGYTF
few,TRBD1,TRBV5-1,TRBJ2-5,TGCGCCAGCAATCCAGGGACAGGGGACCGGGAGACCCAGTACTTC,CASNPGTGDRETQYF
NA,NA,TRBV28,TRBJ2-6,TGTGCCAGCAGTTCCCACAGGAGCTCTGGGGCCAACGTCCTGACTTTC,CASSSHRSSGANVLTF
NA,NA,TRBV7-6,TRBJ1-1,TGTGCCAGCAGCTCGGGGATGAACACTGAAGCTTTCTTT,CASSSGMNTEAFF
NA,NA,TRBV4-1,TRBJ1-5,TGCGCCAGCAGCCAAAGGACGGGGAATCAGCCCCAGCATTTT,CASSQRTGNQPQHF
NA,NA,TRBV11-3,TRBJ1-1,TGTGCCAGCAGCTTAGGCGGGCGGTCGGGGACTGAAGCTTTCTTT,CASSLGGRSGTEAFF